One and the same sample provided the 18 T cell receptor beta chains below, sequenced in a study of long-term antiretroviral therapy in people with HIV (dated by TCRdb to between 2021 and 2024). The immunoSEQ hsTCRB v3.0 assay was used at survey level resolution to sequence the TRB variable region. Drawn from immuneACCESS, this table holds only the in-frame rearrangements with V and J called that TCRdb kept. Clones are partly lost; checked studies trace under half to an unresolved V gene and leave the rest unexplained. The sample records tens of thousands of clones, more than 85% of which are singletons. Less than 8.5% of the sample is taken by the ten largest. The material was unsorted PBMCs, obtained roughly 5 years before starting antiretroviral therapy. Source of these receptors: a man in his fifties or sixties with HIV.

The chain joins TRBV13 to TRBJ1-5; TRBD1 might be the D (6 bases). V was cut by 5 bases and J by 9 bases, with 14 bases left in between. Per the germline V gene, CDR1 is PRHDT and CDR2 is FYEKMQ (reference sequence). There are 13 residues in the CDR3. CDR3 DNA: TGTGCCAGCAGCAGTACAGGGTCAGGGCCCCAGCATTTT. Its protein product is CASSSTGSGPQHF.

CDR3 sequence: CASSPYDGVTEAFF. In DNA, the CDR3 is TGTGCCAGCAGCCCGTACGACGGGGTCACTGAAGCTTTCTTT. The chain combines TRBV4-2 with TRBJ1-1; D is ambiguous. The CDR3 consists of 14 residues. The germline V gene encodes CDR1 LGHNA and CDR2 YNFKEQ. V dropped 4 bases and J dropped 4 bases, with 13 bases sitting between them.

This clone turned up a few times. This chain joins TRBV15 and TRBJ2-7; possible D gene TRBD2, 5 bases. The CDR3 is 15 amino acids. CDR1 is LNHNV, CDR2 YYDKDF, per germline (reference sequence). Trimming removed 0 bases from V and 2 bases from J, with 11 bases in between. The CDR3 region has the DNA TGTGCCACCAGCAGAGATCTAGCTGACCCCTACGAGCAGTACTTC. It yields the protein CATSRDLADPYEQYF.

About this clone: Other DNA sequences in this specimen translate into the identical CDR3. The chain joins TRBV29-1 to TRBJ1-1; D gene ambiguous. Trimming pared 2 bases from V and 0 bases from J, leaving 7 bases between. CDR3 length equals 13 residues. The germline V gene has CDR1 SQVTM and CDR2 ANQGSEA. This CDR3 reads CSVERRMNTEAFF. As DNA, the CDR3 is TGCAGCGTTGAACGACGGATGAACACTGAAGCTTTCTTT.

The chain employs TRBV7-2 and TRBJ2-3; 12 nucleotides line up with TRBD2. The ends lost 5 bases at V and 6 bases at J; junction bases unmatched: 6. The CDR3 totals 15 residues. CDR1 and CDR2 from the germline V gene are SGHTA and FQGNSA. In DNA form, the CDR3 reads TGTGCCAGCAGCAAGGGGGGACTAGCGGGTGATACGCAGTATTTT. Its protein product is CASSKGGLAGDTQYF.

CDR3 sequence (DNA): TGCGCCAGCAGCCCGGACAGTAACACTGAAGCTTTCTTT. As protein: CASSPDSNTEAFF. The V call is TRBV5-1, the J call TRBJ1-1; D is possibly TRBD1 (6 bases). CDR1 SGHRS and CDR2 YFSETQ come from the germline V gene. The CDR3 is 13 amino acids. The V gene lost 4 bases and the J gene lost 2 bases, with 9 bases spanning the gap.

The V call is TRBV15, the J call TRBJ1-2; a possible D gene is TRBD1 (6 bases). The CDR3 length is 16 residues. V was trimmed by 5 bases and J by 3 bases, leaving 19 bases between them. CDR1 is LNHNV and CDR2 is YYDKDF in the germline V gene (reference sequence). The CDR3: CATSYGGAMDDYGYTF. The CDR3 DNA follows: TGTGCCACCAGCTATGGGGGGGCGATGGACGACTATGGCTACACCTTC. The whole variable domain, filled in from reference TRBV15 and TRBJ1-2, reads DAMVIQNPRYQVTQFGKPVTLSCSQTLNHNVMYWYQQKSSQAPKLLFHYYDKDFNNEADTPDNFQSRRPNTSFCFLDIRSPGLGDTAMYLCATSYGGAMDDYGYTFGSGTRLTVV.

The chain uses TRBV5-1 and TRBJ2-3, with D tentatively TRBD1 (6 bases). Germline lookup yields CDR1 SGHRS and CDR2 YFSETQ. The CDR3 is made up of 14 amino acids. V was pared by 6 bases and J by 2 bases, with 13 bases between. The DNA of the CDR3 is TGCGCCAGCATGCAGGACAGCAACACAGATACGCAGTATTTT. Residues: CASMQDSNTDTQYF.

V and J are TRBV2 and TRBJ1-4; D not resolved. V dropped 4 bases and J dropped 8 bases, with 8 bases sitting between them. The CDR3 is 12 residues long. Germline CDR1 and CDR2: SNHLY and FYNNEI. CDR3 nucleotide sequence: TGTGCCAGCAGTGTGACTGGGGAAAAACTGTTTTTT. Translating it yields CASSVTGEKLFF.

The chain uses TRBV18 and TRBJ2-3, with D possibly being TRBD1 (5 bases). Germline CDR1 KGHSH, CDR2 LQKENI. This CDR3 is built from 11 residues. V lost 6 bases and J 9 bases, leaving 10 bases between the germline ends. This CDR3 reads CASSDKGTQYF. CDR3 nucleotide sequence: TGTGCCAGCTCGGACAAGGGGACGCAGTATTTT.

The genes are TRBV4-1 and TRBJ1-4; D not certain. Germline assignment: CDR1 MGHRA and CDR2 YSYEKL. The CDR3 has 17 residues. The V end was cut by 3 bases, the J end by 8 bases, with 22 bases between. The CDR3 DNA reads as TGCGCCAGCAGCCACCCCCGACGTGGGGTTAGAGGGGAAAAACTGTTTTTT. This encodes CASSHPRRGVRGEKLFF.

This CDR3 reads CAWSHSVTYEQYF. Here the CDR3 DNA reads TGTGCCTGGAGTCATTCGGTAACCTACGAGCAGTACTTC. This rearrangement joins TRBV30 to TRBJ2-7; D gene ambiguous. V was trimmed by 2 bases and J by 2 bases, leaving 10 bases between them. Germline V gene lookup returns CDR1 GTSNPN and CDR2 SVGIG (reference sequence). The CDR3 length is 13 residues.

The rearrangement uses TRBV7-9 and TRBJ1-4; TRBD1 matches at 9 bases. Trimming cost V 5 bases and J 5 bases; bases outside gene matches: 9. CDR3 length equals 16 residues. CDR1 and CDR2 from the germline V gene are SEHNR and FQNEAQ (reference sequence). CDR3 loop: CASSTPPGQGNEKLFF. CDR3 DNA sequence: TGTGCCAGCAGCACGCCCCCCGGACAGGGGAATGAAAAACTGTTTTTT.

The chain links TRBV6-1 to TRBJ1-2, with no clear D. Deletions cut 1 base from V and 7 bases from J, with 16 bases between. The CDR3 totals 15 residues. Germline V gene sequence: CDR1 MNHNS, CDR2 SASEGT. The CDR3 is CASSEVSQIVSGYTF. The CDR3 DNA follows: TGTGCCAGCAGTGAAGTGTCGCAGATAGTCTCTGGCTACACCTTC.

This chain joins TRBV6-1 and TRBJ2-7; a weak D match, TRBD2 (7 bases). Trimming removed 8 bases from V and 5 bases from J, with 16 bases in between. Germline V gives CDR1 MNHNS, CDR2 SASEGT. There are 13 residues in the CDR3. The chain's CDR3 is CASRRGRPDEQYF. The CDR3 DNA reads TGTGCCAGCCGGCGGGGGCGCCCCGACGAGCAGTACTTC.

The chain couples TRBV7-3 to TRBJ1-3, with a possible D match to TRBD1 (5 bases). The V end was cut by 8 bases, the J end by 0 bases, with 11 bases between. Germline V CDR1 and CDR2: SGHTA, FQGTGA. This CDR3 is built from 14 residues. CDR3 sequence: CASSLGGSGNTIYF. CDR3 nucleotides: TGTGCCAGCTCCCTCGGGGGCTCTGGAAACACCATATATTTT.

This clone was seen more than once but under ten times. V is TRBV19 and J is TRBJ2-1, with 11 bases identical to TRBD2. The CDR3 runs 18 residues. Trimming removed 4 bases from V and 6 bases from J; junction bases left unmatched: 14. Looked up from germline, CDR1 is LNHDA and CDR2 is SQIVND (reference sequence). The CDR3 is CASSRDVSGRGFSNEQFF. The CDR3 region has the DNA TGTGCCAGTAGTAGAGACGTTAGCGGGAGGGGATTTAGCAATGAGCAGTTCTTC.

V and J are TRBV4-3 and TRBJ2-1, with a possible D match to TRBD1 (6 bases). With 4 bases removed from V and 1 base from J, the gap between germline ends came to 14 bases. This CDR3 region has 16 residues. Germline CDR1 reads LGHNA; CDR2 reads YSLEER. The CDR3 nucleotides read TGCGCCAGCAGCCCAGGGGTCTGGGGGTCCTACAATGAGCAGTTCTTC. Protein sequence: CASSPGVWGSYNEQFF.